Sequencing of this TCR beta chain was carried out in a study of cytomegalovirus exposure and HLA in healthy donors. Study results and caveats: Within a later analysis, the majority of CMV-associated TCR beta chains appeared HLA-restricted. HLA alleles were associated with 15,000 to 20,000 TCR beta sequences in a later analysis at 0.05 false discovery rate. CMV serostatus was the sole immune exposure data available.

On this clone: Antigen unknown.

PCR used 60 Vbeta primers and 13 Jbeta primers. TCRdb's copy holds only in-frame clones and misses some; the assay was immunoSEQ multiplex PCR. This sample's clone table lists around 88,000 clones. The CDR3 spans 12 residues. V was shortened by 3 bases and J by 6 bases, with 9 bases between the two germline ends. Germline V CDR1 and CDR2: MNHNS, SASEGT. Source material: PBMCs. This chain joins TRBV6-1 and TRBJ2-7; possibly TRBD1 for D (5 bases). The receptor comes from a girl aged 10 to 17 in good health and CMV-seropositive. For the CDR3, the DNA is TGTGCCAGCAGTGACAGGGTTTCCGAGCAGTACTTC. This sequence encodes CASSDRVSEQYF.